One and the same sample provided the 21 T cell receptor beta chains below, sequenced in a study of early T cells in non-severe SARS-CoV-2 infection. TCRdb used MiXCR to reprocess the 5' RACE reads, holding one entry per CDR3 protein. The sample shows under 95,000 distinct CDR3 sequences, around 12% of them seen only once. Sequencing was done on a sample of whole blood. All receptors derive from an adult who was a healthcare worker with PCR-confirmed SARS-CoV-2 infection or an uninfected control (not recorded which).

The chain combines TRBV24-1 with TRBJ1-1; the D is unclear. Trimming shortened V by 4 bases and J by 6 bases, and 5 bases separated the two germline ends. In germline, CDR1 is KGHDR, CDR2 SFDVKD. The CDR3 is made up of 11 amino acids. CDR3 amino acids: CATSEGSEAFF. The CDR3 DNA follows: TGTGCCACCAGTGAGGGTTCTGAAGCTTTCTTT.

This clonotype showed up just a few times. V usage is TRBV20-1 and J usage is TRBJ1-3; the D gene is possibly TRBD1 (5 bases). The length of the CDR3 is 19 residues. The ends were cut back, 1 base at V and 0 bases at J, with 22 bases in the middle. Per the germline V gene, CDR1 is DFQATT and CDR2 is SNEGSKA (reference sequence). The CDR3, as DNA: TGCAGTGCTAGAGTATCCCCAATATCGCGGGGGGGCTCTGGAAACACCATATATTTT. Encoded protein: CSARVSPISRGGSGNTIYF.

In its sample, this clonotype was seen many times. This chain joins TRBV20-1 and TRBJ2-7; 8 bases match TRBD1. Germline V CDR1 and CDR2: DFQATT, SNEGSKA (reference sequence). The CDR3 has 15 amino acids. V dropped 3 bases and J dropped 7; count of bases not matched to a gene: 14. The DNA for the CDR3 is TGCAGTGCTAGGGGCGGACAGGGTCTATCTAGGGAGCAGTACTTC. It codes for CSARGGQGLSREQYF.

This clonotype was observed many times. As DNA, the CDR3 is TGTGCCAGCAGCGTCCCACCCGAGGAGCCGGGAGAGACCCAGTACTTC. This gives the protein CASSVPPEEPGETQYF. This chain connects TRBV7-9 to TRBJ2-5, with D unresolved. The V gene's germline CDR1 is SEHNR and CDR2 FQNEAQ (reference sequence). V gave up 5 bases and J gave up 4 bases, with 20 bases separating them. CDR3 length: 16 residues.

This clonotype was detected a few times. The chain employs TRBV5-1 and TRBJ2-2; D call uncertain. The V gene lost 2 bases and the J gene lost 6 bases, with 17 bases spanning the gap. Germline V gene lookup returns CDR1 SGHRS and CDR2 YFSETQ. The CDR3 is made up of 16 amino acids. In DNA form, the CDR3 reads TGCGCCAGCAGCTTCTCCGGCCGATCTTCACCCGGGGAGCTGTTTTTT. Translating gives CASSFSGRSSPGELFF.

In its sample, this clonotype was seen a few times. J is TRBJ2-7 and V is TRBV11-1, with D unclear. The germline V gene has CDR1 SGHAT and CDR2 FQDESV (reference sequence). Trimming stripped 6 bases from V and 4 bases from J, with 7 bases between. This CDR3 region has 11 residues. The CDR3 loop is CASSSLYEQYF. As DNA, the CDR3 is TGTGCCAGCAGTTCGTTGTACGAGCAGTACTTC.

This chain joins TRBV6-6 and TRBJ2-7, with 8 bases matching TRBD1. V lost 2 bases, J lost 4 bases, and 4 bases stayed unmatched. CDR1 and CDR2 (germline): MNHNY, SVGAGI (reference sequence). This CDR3 region has 14 residues. CDR3 in DNA: TGTGCCAGCAGTTACCCGAGGACAGGGTACGAGCAGTACTTC. It is translated as CASSYPRTGYEQYF.

This clonotype appeared a few times. The chain has TRBV9 and TRBJ1-1; 8 bases line up with TRBD1. CDR1 SGDLS and CDR2 YYNGEE come from the germline V gene. There are 15 residues in the CDR3. The junction had 7 bases not matched to a gene; V was cut back by 0 bases and J by 6 bases. The CDR3 protein is CASSVGTGTNPEAFF. CDR3 coding DNA: TGTGCCAGCAGCGTAGGGACAGGGACGAATCCTGAAGCTTTCTTT.

Many counts were recorded for this clonotype. This sequence joins TRBV7-9 and TRBJ1-5, with D possibly being TRBD1 (5 bases). Trimming took off 6 bases at V and 0 bases at J, with 24 bases between the two ends. The CDR3 has 19 amino acids. Germline V gene sequence: CDR1 SEHNR, CDR2 FQNEAQ (reference sequence). CDR3: CASSPRPALTDHSNQPQHF. CDR3 DNA: TGTGCCAGCAGTCCTAGGCCGGCCCTGACAGACCATAGCAATCAGCCCCAGCATTTT.

This clonotype was seen ten or more times. The chain has TRBV5-1 and TRBJ2-1; 14 bases are a match to TRBD2. V lost 3 bases, J lost 9 bases, and 20 bases stayed unmatched. Germline V gives CDR1 SGHRS, CDR2 YFSETQ. This CDR3 is 20 amino acids long. CDR3 sequence (DNA): TGCGCCAGCAGCTGGACTTTTGGCACCCGACTAGCGGGAGGGCCGAGTGAGCAGTTCTTC. Residues: CASSWTFGTRLAGGPSEQFF.

The table lists this clonotype with a few counts. The CDR3, as DNA: TGTGCCAGCAGTCAGCGGACAGGGGTCCGGTTCTTC. Translating gives CASSQRTGVRFF. The chain links TRBV12-3 or TRBV12-4 to TRBJ2-1; 9 nucleotides line up with TRBD1. The CDR3 extends over 12 amino acids. V lost 5 bases, J lost 15 bases, and 8 bases stayed unmatched.

As to this clonotype: The junction and the germline gene differ at one end; a read error may be behind it. The rearrangement uses TRBV12-3 or TRBV12-4 and TRBJ1-4, with D possibly being TRBD1 (5 bases). There are 12 residues in the CDR3. In DNA, the CDR3 is TGTGCCAGCAGTTTACTGGGGGAAAACCTGTTTTTT. Translated, it gives CASSLLGENLFF.

The chain recombines TRBV7-2 with TRBJ1-4; 10 nucleotides agree with TRBD1. V trimming: 1 base; J trimming: 4 bases; junction bases outside the gene matches: 6. CDR1 and CDR2 from the germline V gene are SGHTA and FQGNSA. The CDR3 is 17 residues long. The DNA of the CDR3 is TGTGCCAGCAGCTTAGTCGGGACAGGGGCCCTTAATGAAAAACTGTTTTTT. It translates to CASSLVGTGALNEKLFF.

In its sample, this clonotype was seen a few times. This chain uses TRBV3-1 with TRBJ2-2; D remains unclear. The V end was cut by 1 base, the J end by 0 bases, with 6 bases between. CDR1 LGHDT and CDR2 YNNKEL come from the germline V gene (reference sequence). This CDR3 contains 15 residues. The CDR3 loop reads CASSQVAANTGELFF. CDR3 coding DNA: TGTGCCAGCAGCCAAGTCGCGGCGAACACCGGGGAGCTGTTTTTT.

In its sample, this clonotype was seen a few times. The J gene is TRBJ1-2, the V gene TRBV6-5; no definite D call. Between the trimmed V and J ends, which lost 5 bases and 4 bases, there was a span of 14 bases. Germline assignment: CDR1 MNHEY and CDR2 SVGAGI. This CDR3 contains 14 residues. The CDR3 DNA is TGTGCCAGCAGTCACGGACGAGTTGGCTATGGCTACACCTTC. Translating it yields CASSHGRVGYGYTF.

This clonotype was seen at least ten times. This sequence joins TRBV11-1 and TRBJ1-1; 8 nucleotides line up with TRBD1. There are 15 residues in the CDR3. CDR1 SGHAT and CDR2 FQDESV come from the germline V gene (reference sequence). V was clipped by 1 base and J by 4 bases; unmatched bases: 5. CDR3 protein: CASSLGTGLVTEAFF. In DNA form, the CDR3 reads TGTGCCAGCAGCTTAGGGACAGGGCTGGTCACTGAAGCTTTCTTT. The variable domain in full, completed from reference TRBV11-1 and TRBJ1-1, reads EAEVAQSPRYKITEKSQAVAFWCDPISGHATLYWYRQILGQGPELLVQFQDESVVDDSQLPKDRFSAERLKGVDSTLKIQPAELGDSAMYLCASSLGTGLVTEAFFGQGTRLTVV.

A few counts support this clonotype. The chain is built from TRBV12-3 or TRBV12-4 and TRBJ2-1, with 9 bases lining up with TRBD2. This CDR3 has 16 amino acids. V lost 3 bases and J lost 5; bases outside the gene matches: 8. The CDR3 loop reads CASSFVAGGPHNEQFF. The CDR3 nucleotides read TGTGCCAGCAGTTTCGTGGCGGGGGGGCCTCACAATGAGCAGTTCTTC.

Ten or more counts support this clonotype. The chain uses TRBV19 and TRBJ1-3; 7 bases map to TRBD1. CDR1 and CDR2 from the germline V gene are LNHDA and SQIVND (reference sequence). The ends lost 3 bases at V and 6 bases at J; junction bases unmatched: 8. The CDR3 runs 15 residues. The CDR3 DNA reads TGTGCCAGTAGTATCCTAGGGGACAGCGAAAACACCATATATTTT. Encoded protein: CASSILGDSENTIYF.

This chain connects TRBV7-3 to TRBJ2-7; TRBD1 aligns across 11 bases. CDR1 and CDR2 from the germline V gene are SGHTA and FQGTGA. The CDR3 covers 13 residues. Trimming at V came to 5 bases and at J to 5 bases, leaving 2 bases not matched to a gene. The CDR3 region has the DNA TGTGCCAGCAGCCGGACAGGGGGCCACGAGCAGTACTTC. This translates into CASSRTGGHEQYF. Full variable domain (outside the CDR3, taken from reference TRBV7-3 and TRBJ2-7): GAGVSQTPSNKVTEKGKYVELRCDPISGHTALYWYRQSLGQGPEFLIYFQGTGAADDSGLPNDRFFAVRPEGSVSTLKIQRTERGDSAVYLCASSRTGGHEQYFGPGTRLTVT.

The sample holds a few counts of this clonotype. V gene TRBV7-2 combines with J gene TRBJ2-7, with D possibly TRBD2 on 5 matching bases. The CDR3 consists of 14 residues. V lost 5 bases and J lost 5, with 16 bases in between. Germline CDR1 is SGHTA and CDR2 is FQGNSA. CDR3 sequence: CASSLAGARNEQYF. Here the CDR3 DNA reads TGTGCCAGCAGCCTTGCGGGTGCGCGGAACGAGCAGTACTTC.

In this sample, this clonotype turned up many times. This rearrangement joins TRBV6-2 or TRBV6-3 to TRBJ2-1; the match to TRBD2 covers 11 bases. This CDR3 is built from 16 residues. V dropped 4 bases and J dropped 4; count of bases not matched to a gene: 6. Germline V gives CDR1 MNHEY, CDR2 SVGEGT. This CDR3 reads CASSLTSGEIYNEQFF. The CDR3 nucleotides read TGTGCCAGCAGTTTGACTAGCGGGGAAATATACAATGAGCAGTTCTTC.